A single TCR beta chain is shown here with its context. Its antigen remains undetermined. Per-nucleotide qualities are absent, and no much larger clonotype sits a single base away. These data come from a study of HIV-infected children after antiretroviral therapy interruption (dated by TCRdb to between 2018 and 2021). At the level of the whole study: All eight included children had a CD4+ count above 500 and a viral load below 50 copies/ml, with four on planned treatment interruption and four on continuous treatment. For the continuous-treatment arm, samples from the corresponding weeks 0, 48 and 150 were analyzed. Most participating children had recorded exposure to EBV and CMV. The interruption group had a median age of approximately 9.5 years, compared with around 8 years in the continuous treatment group. Alongside measurements of thymic output, TCR repertoires of children on planned treatment interruption were compared with TCR repertoires of children on continuous antiretroviral treatment. Interruption-arm samples came from week 0, week 12, end of interruption (week 24 or 48), and about 3 years after study end. Summary of the overall study and its limitations: In naive CD4+ repertoires of PTI patients, reduced CDR3 sharing between time points was observed after interruption began, whereas many sequences were found to be shared between end of interruption and 3 years later. The small number of patients is a limitation, and caution is needed when interpreting the data. Minor non-naive CD45RA+ populations, such as EMRA or stem memory cells, might be present among the sorted CD45RA+ naive cells. An increase in the naive CD4+ Gini coefficient was observed by the end of treatment interruption, suggesting clonal expansion, and a return to baseline was observed by 3 years.

CDR1 is given as MNHEY and CDR2 as SVGAGI, both from the germline V gene. Relative to germline, V is 2 bases shorter and J is 0 bases shorter, with 20 bases between their ends. Including cysteine and phenylalanine, the CDR3 has 19 amino acids. CDR3 DNA is the only sequence kept; it has 57 bases, read in frame from the first base. The treatment or condition label, as the study defines it: PENTA 11 planned treatment interruption arm or continuous ART arm. The participants, all children from the United Kingdom aged 2 to 15 years, had been on at least three-drug ART for a minimum of 24 weeks. Cryopreserved PBMCs containing at least 5 million viable cells were required, and a handful of candidate patients were excluded because of low viable PBMC yield. Using a FACSAria III cell sorter, naive CD4+ CD45RA+ CD45RO- T cells were FACS-sorted out of thawed PBMCs. After sorting, cells were fixed, and RNA was extracted with the RNeasy FFPE kit and then with the RNeasy Micro kit.

Library preparation used 3' RACE. TCR libraries were constructed from RNA with a 3' RACE protocol that used unique molecular identifiers to correct for PCR amplification bias. Up to about 12 amplicon libraries were pooled and sequenced on an Illumina MiSeq with v2 2x250 paired-end chemistry. Regarding the original processing steps: Reads were processed with Decombinator to assign V and J genes and CDR3, with barcode-based error and PCR bias correction. Before the Gini coefficient was calculated with the R ineq package, repertoires were subsampled to the same depth. CDR3 similarity was assessed with GLIPH, Hamming distance and a shared triplet metric. TCRdb handled the public reads itself, with Q25 trimming in fastp and clone calling in MiXCR, and kept productive beta chains. Rows with a matching CDR3 protein are joined into one entry that keeps the most common DNA and genes. The V and J calls and clone size are TCRdb's, not the authors'. Within this sample are about 40,000 distinct CDR3 sequences, with approximately 7% of them counted one time only. The ten top clones hold approximately 0.9% of the sample.

The chain is assembled from TRBV6-5 and TRBJ2-1; perhaps TRBD2 is the D gene, with 6 bases matching. This TCR was recovered from a pool of human donors with HIV. Sequencing used CD45RA+ CD4+ T cells from PBMCs, pooled from several time points, obtained from a donor given antiretroviral therapy, either interrupted or continuous. The cell subset or site label for this specimen denotes: naive CD4+ CD45RA+ CD45RO- T cells. CDR3 region: CASSYGGLKVRRSYNEQFF. The DNA is as follows: TGTGCCAGCAGTTACGGGGGACTCAAGGTTCGACGCTCCTACAATGAGCAGTTCTTC.